This entry is about one T cell receptor beta chain. These data belong to a study of blood T cell repertoires in COVID-19. Study as a whole: Nucleic acid was either cDNA or gDNA, and it came from T cells, B-cell-depleted T cells, or PBMCs.

The CDR3 is made up of 15 amino acids. V was shortened by 6 bases and J by 0 bases, with 13 bases between the two germline ends. Germline V gene lookup returns CDR1 SGHNT and CDR2 YENEEA. Participants, about 18 to 90 years old, spanned about two dozen US areas. The study assigned cohorts using participant-reported clinical history. The data were produced by immunoSEQ multiplex PCR, yet TCRdb's version contains in-frame clones alone and is incomplete. The sample has 200,000 to 250,000 clones; approximately 80% are singletons. The sequence was obtained from a man aged 55 to 70 who had recovered from COVID-19. Input material: PBMCs or T cells enriched from blood (not recorded which). The chain joins TRBV11-3 to TRBJ2-3; D not certain. CDR3 in amino acids: CASRPRGFSTDTQYF. Written as DNA, the CDR3 is TGTGCCAGCAGACCGCGAGGCTTTAGCACAGATACGCAGTATTTT.